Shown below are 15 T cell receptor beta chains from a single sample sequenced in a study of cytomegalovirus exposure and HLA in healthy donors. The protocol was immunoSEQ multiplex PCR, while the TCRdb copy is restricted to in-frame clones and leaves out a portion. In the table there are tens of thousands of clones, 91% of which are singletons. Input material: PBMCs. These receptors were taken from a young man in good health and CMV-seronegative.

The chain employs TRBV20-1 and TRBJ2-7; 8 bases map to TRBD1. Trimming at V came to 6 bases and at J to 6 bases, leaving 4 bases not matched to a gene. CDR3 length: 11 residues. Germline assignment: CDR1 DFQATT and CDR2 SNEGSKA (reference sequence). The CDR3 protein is CSAWTGREQYF. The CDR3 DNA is TGCAGTGCATGGACAGGGCGCGAGCAGTACTTC.

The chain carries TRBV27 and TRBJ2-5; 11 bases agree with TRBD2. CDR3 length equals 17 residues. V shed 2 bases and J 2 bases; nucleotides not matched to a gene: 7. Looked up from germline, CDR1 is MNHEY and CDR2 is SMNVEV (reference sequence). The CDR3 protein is CASSLNPGLAVQETQYF. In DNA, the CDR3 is TGTGCCAGCAGTTTAAACCCGGGACTAGCGGTTCAAGAGACCCAGTACTTC.

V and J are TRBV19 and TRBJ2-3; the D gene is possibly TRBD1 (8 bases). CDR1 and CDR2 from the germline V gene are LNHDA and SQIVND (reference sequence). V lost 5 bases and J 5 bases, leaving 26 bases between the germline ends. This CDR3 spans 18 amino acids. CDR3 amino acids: CASSGYRGTNRRGDTQYF. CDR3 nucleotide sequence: TGTGCCAGTAGTGGTTACAGGGGGACTAACCGGAGGGGAGATACGCAGTATTTT.

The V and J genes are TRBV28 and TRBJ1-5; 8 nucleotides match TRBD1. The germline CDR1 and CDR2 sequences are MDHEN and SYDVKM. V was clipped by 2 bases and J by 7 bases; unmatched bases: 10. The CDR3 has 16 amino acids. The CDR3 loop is CASSLQRAGGWQPQHF. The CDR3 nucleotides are TGTGCCAGCAGTTTACAAAGGGCAGGGGGCTGGCAGCCCCAGCATTTT.

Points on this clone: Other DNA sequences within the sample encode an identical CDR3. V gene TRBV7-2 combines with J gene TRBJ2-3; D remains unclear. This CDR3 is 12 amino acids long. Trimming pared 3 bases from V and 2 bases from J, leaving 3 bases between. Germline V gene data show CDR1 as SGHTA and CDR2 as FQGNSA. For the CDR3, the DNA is TGTGCCAGCAGCTTTCTCACAGATACGCAGTATTTT. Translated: CASSFLTDTQYF.

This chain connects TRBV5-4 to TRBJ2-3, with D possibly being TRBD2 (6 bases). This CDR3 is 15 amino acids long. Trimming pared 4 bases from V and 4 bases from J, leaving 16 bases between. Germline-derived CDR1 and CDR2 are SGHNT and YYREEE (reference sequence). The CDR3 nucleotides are TGTGCCAGCAGCCTACCTACTAGCATGTCAGATACGCAGTATTTT. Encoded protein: CASSLPTSMSDTQYF.

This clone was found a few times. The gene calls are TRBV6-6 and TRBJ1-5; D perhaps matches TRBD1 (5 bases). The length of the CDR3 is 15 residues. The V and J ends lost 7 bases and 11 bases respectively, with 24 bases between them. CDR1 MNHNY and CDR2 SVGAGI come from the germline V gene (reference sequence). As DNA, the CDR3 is TGTGCCAGCACCTACGGGAGCTCGTCCGGGGGAACCCAGCATTTT. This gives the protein CASTYGSSSGGTQHF.

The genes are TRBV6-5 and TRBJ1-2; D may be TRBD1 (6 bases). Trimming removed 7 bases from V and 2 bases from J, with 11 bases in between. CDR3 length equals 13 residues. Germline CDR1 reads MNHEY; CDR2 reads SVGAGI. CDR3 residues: CASNPTGNYGYTF. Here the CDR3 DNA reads TGTGCCAGCAACCCTACAGGGAACTATGGCTACACCTTC.

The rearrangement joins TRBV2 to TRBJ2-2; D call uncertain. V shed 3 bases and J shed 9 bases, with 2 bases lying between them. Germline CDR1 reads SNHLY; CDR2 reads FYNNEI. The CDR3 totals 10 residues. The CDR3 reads CASSDRELFF. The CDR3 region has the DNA TGTGCCAGCAGTGATAGGGAGCTGTTTTTT.

CDR3 DNA: TGTGCCAGCAGTTTTTTGGCGGGGCACAAAAACATTCAGTACTTC. It encodes CASSFLAGHKNIQYF. This rearrangement joins TRBV27 to TRBJ2-4, with D tentatively TRBD2 (6 bases). Trimming took 3 bases from V and 3 from J, leaving 12 bases between them. Germline V CDR1 and CDR2: MNHEY, SMNVEV (reference sequence). The CDR3 loop spans 15 amino acids.

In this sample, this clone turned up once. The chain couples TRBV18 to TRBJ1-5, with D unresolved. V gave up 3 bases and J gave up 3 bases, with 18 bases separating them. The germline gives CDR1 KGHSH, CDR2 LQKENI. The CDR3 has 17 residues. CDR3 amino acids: CASSPGRAPMSNQPQHF. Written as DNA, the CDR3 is TGTGCCAGCTCACCCGGGAGAGCCCCGATGTCCAATCAGCCCCAGCATTTT.

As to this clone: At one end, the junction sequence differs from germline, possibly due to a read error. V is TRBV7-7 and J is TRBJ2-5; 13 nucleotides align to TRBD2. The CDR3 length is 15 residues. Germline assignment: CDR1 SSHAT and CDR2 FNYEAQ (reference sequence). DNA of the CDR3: TGTGCTAGCAGCTTAGGGACTAGCGGGAAAGAGACCCAGTACTTC. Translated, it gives CASSLGTSGKETQYF.

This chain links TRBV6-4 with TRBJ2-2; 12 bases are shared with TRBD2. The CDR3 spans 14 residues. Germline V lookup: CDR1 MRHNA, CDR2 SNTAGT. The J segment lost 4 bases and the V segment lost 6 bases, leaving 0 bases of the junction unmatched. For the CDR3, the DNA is TGTGCCAGCAGGACTAGCGGGAGCACCGGGGAGCTGTTTTTT. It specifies CASRTSGSTGELFF.

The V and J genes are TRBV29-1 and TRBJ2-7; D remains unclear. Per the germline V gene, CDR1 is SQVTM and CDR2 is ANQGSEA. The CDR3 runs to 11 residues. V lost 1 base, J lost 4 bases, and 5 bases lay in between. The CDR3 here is CSVEGEYEQYF. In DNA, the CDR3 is TGCAGCGTTGAAGGAGAATACGAGCAGTACTTC.

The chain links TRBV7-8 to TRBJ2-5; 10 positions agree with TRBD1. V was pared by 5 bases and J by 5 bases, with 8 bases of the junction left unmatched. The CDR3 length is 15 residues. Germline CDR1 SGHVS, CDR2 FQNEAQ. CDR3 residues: CASSHLLDRGETQYF. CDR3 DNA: TGTGCCAGCAGCCACTTACTGGACAGGGGGGAGACCCAGTACTTC.